Listed below are T cell receptor beta chains from one sample, sequenced in a study of T cells in Graves' hyperthyroidism and ophthalmopathy. TCRdb used MiXCR to reprocess the multiplex PCR reads, holding one entry per CDR3 protein. This table has a few hundred thousand distinct CDR3 sequences, just over 45% appearing once. Sequencing was performed on peripheral blood or thyroid tissue (not recorded which). Receptors were obtained from a woman in her late teens or twenties with Graves' hyperthyroidism. CDR3s leave out the opening cysteine and the closing phenylalanine or tryptophan.

j_gene,v_gene,CDR3aa
TRBJ1-1,TRBV14,ASSQDLNTEAF
TRBJ1-1,TRBV7-8,ASSPSRRRTEAF
TRBJ1-1,TRBV29-1,SSYYDTNTEAF
TRBJ1-1,TRBV2,ASSVDRGGNTEAF
TRBJ2-1,TRBV7-8,ASSQDMGRPYNEQF
TRBJ1-1,TRBV18,ASSPTAGTEAF
TRBJ2-3,TRBV7-9,ASSFRTNPDTQY
TRBJ2-5,TRBV25-1,ASRSRTETQY
TRBJ2-7,TRBV10-3,AIRAGGLQQY
TRBJ1-2,TRBV29-1,SVLGGGRGYT
TRBJ1-6,TRBV4-3,TSSQEVARGDNSPLH
TRBJ1-5,TRBV30,AWSVGRGQPQH
TRBJ1-1,TRBV2,ASSQGASADTQGVYTEAF
TRBJ2-1,TRBV6-1,ASRTSGYNEQF
TRBJ2-7,TRBV6-5,ASTSESRTYEQY
TRBJ2-7,TRBV29-1,SSVAGTSMYEQY
TRBJ1-2,TRBV10-3,AIGAGGVPTYGYT
TRBJ2-7,TRBV27,ASRNRPHEQY
TRBJ2-5,TRBV7-9,ASSILTGDGETQY